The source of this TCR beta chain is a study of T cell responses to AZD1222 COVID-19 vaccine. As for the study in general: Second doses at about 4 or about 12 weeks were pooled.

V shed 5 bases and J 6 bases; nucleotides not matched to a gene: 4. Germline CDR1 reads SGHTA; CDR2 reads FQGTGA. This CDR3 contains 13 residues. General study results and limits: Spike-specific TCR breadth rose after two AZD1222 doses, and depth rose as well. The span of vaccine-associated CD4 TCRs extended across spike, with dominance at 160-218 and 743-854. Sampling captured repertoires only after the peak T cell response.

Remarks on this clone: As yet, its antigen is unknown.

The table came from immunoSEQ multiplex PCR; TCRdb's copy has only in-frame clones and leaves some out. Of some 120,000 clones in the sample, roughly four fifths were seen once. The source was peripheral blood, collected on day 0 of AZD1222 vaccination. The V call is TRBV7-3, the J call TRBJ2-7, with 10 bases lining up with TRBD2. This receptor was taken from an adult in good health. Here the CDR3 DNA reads TGTGCCAGCAGCCCGCGACTAGCGGGCGAGCAGTACTTC. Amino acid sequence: CASSPRLAGEQYF. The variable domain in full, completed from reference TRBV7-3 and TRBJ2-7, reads GAGVSQTPSNKVTEKGKYVELRCDPISGHTALYWYRQSLGQGPEFLIYFQGTGAADDSGLPNDRFFAVRPEGSVSTLKIQRTERGDSAVYLCASSPRLAGEQYFGPGTRLTVT.